The 19 T cell receptor beta chains below all came from one sample that was sequenced in a study of shared clonotypes between healthy human individuals. Profiled with immunoSEQ multiplex PCR; TCRdb holds only in-frame clones, not every one. Among 2 million to 3 million clones, roughly nine tenths were seen once, and the ten largest hold around 0.14%. Sequencing used naive CD4+ T cells sorted from blood. Subset defined: CD45RA+ positively selected. The receptors come from a man in his late teens or twenties in good health.

This clone has more than one count but fewer than ten. This chain links TRBV10-1 with TRBJ2-7; 7 bases line up with TRBD1. Germline V gene lookup returns CDR1 WNHNN and CDR2 SYGVQD (reference sequence). The CDR3 spans 12 residues. V dropped 8 bases and J dropped 3; count of bases not matched to a gene: 4. The CDR3 here is CASQGTDYEQYF. In nucleotides, the CDR3 is TGCGCCAGCCAGGGGACAGACTACGAGCAGTACTTC.

The gene calls are TRBV28 and TRBJ1-5; no clear D gene. V was shortened by 8 bases and J by 0 bases, with 17 bases between the two germline ends. CDR3 length: 16 amino acids. In germline, CDR1 is MDHEN, CDR2 SYDVKM. The CDR3 region has the DNA TGTGCCAGCGAGACGGCCGGTTGGTATAGCAATCAGCCCCAGCATTTT. Protein: CASETAGWYSNQPQHF.

The V call is TRBV9, the J call TRBJ2-2; 11 nucleotides align to TRBD2. The CDR3 is made up of 16 amino acids. The germline V gene has CDR1 SGDLS and CDR2 YYNGEE. V lost 7 bases and J lost 4; bases outside the gene matches: 9. CDR3 amino acids: CASAASGRPPTGELFF. The CDR3 DNA is TGTGCCAGCGCTGCTAGCGGGAGGCCCCCCACCGGGGAGCTGTTTTTT.

The rearrangement uses TRBV7-2 and TRBJ2-2; no reliable D call. Germline values: CDR1 SGHTA, CDR2 FQGNSA. Trimming stripped 5 bases from V and 6 bases from J, with 19 bases between. CDR3 length: 16 amino acids. The CDR3 sequence is CASSLNNLFIPGELFF. CDR3 coding DNA: TGTGCCAGCAGCCTAAATAATCTATTTATCCCCGGGGAGCTGTTTTTT.

The chain uses TRBV9 and TRBJ1-5; no firm D call. Germline assignment: CDR1 SGDLS and CDR2 YYNGEE. CDR3 length: 15 residues. Trimming removed 2 bases from V and 5 bases from J, with 14 bases in between. CDR3 coding DNA: TGTGCCAGCAGCGTGGGCCCTAACGGAGATCAGCCCCAGCATTTT. It is translated as CASSVGPNGDQPQHF.

CDR3 bases: TGTGCCAGCAGCTTCAGTTTCGGTACTAGCGGGAGGAACGAGCAGTACTTC. Its translation is CASSFSFGTSGRNEQYF. V usage is TRBV5-6 and J usage is TRBJ2-7, with 12 bases aligning to TRBD2. The trim removed 2 bases at V and 5 bases at J, leaving 11 bases unmatched. CDR3 length: 17 residues. Germline-derived CDR1 and CDR2 are SGHDT and YYEEEE.

V is TRBV4-3 and J is TRBJ2-3, with TRBD2 matching 7 bases. Unmatched junction bases numbered 3, after V lost 1 base and J lost 2 bases. Per germline, CDR1 LGHNA and CDR2 YSLEER. CDR3 length: 15 amino acids. The CDR3 spells CASSQAGTNTDTQYF. The CDR3 DNA follows: TGCGCCAGCAGCCAAGCCGGGACTAACACAGATACGCAGTATTTT.

V gene TRBV19 combines with J gene TRBJ2-7; D is possibly TRBD1 (6 bases). V was trimmed by 6 bases and J by 4 bases, leaving 16 bases between them. The CDR3 has 14 amino acids. Germline V gene sequence: CDR1 LNHDA, CDR2 SQIVND (reference sequence). This chain's CDR3 is CASSPLFQGYEQYF. DNA for the CDR3: TGTGCCAGTAGCCCACTGTTCCAGGGGTACGAGCAGTACTTC.

The chain recombines TRBV7-9 with TRBJ2-3; D call uncertain. Trimming removed 5 bases from V and 4 bases from J, with 16 bases in between. The CDR3 has 15 amino acids. Germline lookup yields CDR1 SEHNR and CDR2 FQNEAQ (reference sequence). The CDR3 sequence is CASSNRYNPSDTQYF. The DNA for the CDR3 is TGTGCCAGCAGCAATAGGTATAATCCCTCAGATACGCAGTATTTT.

CDR3 region: CATAGRGGLETQYF. The CDR3 DNA sequence: TGTGCCACCGCCGGCAGGGGTGGGCTAGAGACCCAGTACTTC. The chain employs TRBV15 and TRBJ2-5; D may be TRBD1 (6 bases). Germline V gene sequence: CDR1 LNHNV, CDR2 YYDKDF (reference sequence). There are 14 residues in the CDR3. Trimming stripped 8 bases from V and 4 bases from J, with 17 bases between.

CDR3 loop: CASSPLAGGSNEQFF. As DNA, the CDR3 is TGTGCCAGCAGCCCCCTAGCGGGGGGGAGCAATGAGCAGTTCTTC. This chain connects TRBV7-3 to TRBJ2-1, with 12 bases aligning to TRBD2. Germline assignment: CDR1 SGHTA and CDR2 FQGTGA. Losses at the gene ends were 5 bases for V and 6 bases for J; bases not matched to a gene: 5. The CDR3 contains 15 residues.

The chain links TRBV5-1 to TRBJ2-1; 7 bases align to TRBD2. The CDR3 length is 16 residues. Germline CDR1 is SGHRS and CDR2 is YFSETQ. V was clipped by 0 bases and J by 1 base; unmatched bases: 4. In nucleotides, the CDR3 is TGCGCCAGCAGCTTGGTGGCTAGCGGTTCCTACAATGAGCAGTTCTTC. It yields the protein CASSLVASGSYNEQFF.

The chain recombines TRBV5-8 with TRBJ1-5; D gene uncertain. Trimming shortened V by 1 base and J by 3 bases, and 5 bases separated the two germline ends. CDR3 length equals 13 residues. CDR1 SGHTS and CDR2 YDEGEE come from the germline V gene. CDR3 in DNA: TGTGCCAGCAGCTTGCAGCTCAATCAGCCCCAGCATTTT. Its translation is CASSLQLNQPQHF.

This rearrangement joins TRBV6-6 to TRBJ1-1; 7 bases are shared with TRBD1. The length of the CDR3 is 15 residues. Germline values: CDR1 MNHNY, CDR2 SVGAGI (reference sequence). V was clipped by 5 bases and J by 1 base; unmatched bases: 7. The CDR3 here is CASSDQDRTNTEAFF. DNA of the CDR3: TGTGCCAGCAGTGACCAGGACAGGACGAACACTGAAGCTTTCTTT.

This clone has only one observation. V gene TRBV18 combines with J gene TRBJ1-3; D gene uncertain. The CDR3 consists of 16 residues. Between the trimmed V and J ends, which lost 2 bases and 0 bases, there was a span of 11 bases. The germline CDR1 and CDR2 sequences are KGHSH and LQKENI. The DNA for the CDR3 is TGTGCCAGCTCACCAACTACTGCAAGCTCTGGAAACACCATATATTTT. Its translation: CASSPTTASSGNTIYF.

CDR3 in amino acids: CASSLRGLVSEQYF. CDR3 nucleotides: TGTGCCAGCAGTTTAAGGGGACTAGTCTCCGAGCAGTACTTC. This rearrangement joins TRBV28 to TRBJ2-7, with 8 positions matching TRBD2. V lost 2 bases to trimming and J lost 6 bases; unmatched junction nucleotides: 6. From germline, CDR1 is MDHEN and CDR2 SYDVKM. This CDR3 is 14 amino acids long.

With respect to this clone: In the same sample, other DNA sequences code for this CDR3. The chain joins TRBV19 to TRBJ2-1; D remains unclear. CDR1 and CDR2 from the germline V gene are LNHDA and SQIVND (reference sequence). The ends were cut back, 4 bases at V and 7 bases at J, with 11 bases in the middle. This CDR3 region has 13 residues. The DNA for the CDR3 is TGTGCCAGTAGTAACCAAGGTGGGAATGAGCAGTTCTTC. The encoded protein is CASSNQGGNEQFF.

The V call is TRBV5-4, the J call TRBJ2-3; TRBD2 agrees at 7 bases. The CDR3 runs to 14 residues. CDR1 and CDR2 from the germline V gene are SGHNT and YYREEE (reference sequence). The trim removed 2 bases at V and 4 bases at J, leaving 4 bases unmatched. This CDR3 reads CASSFPTSADTQYF. CDR3 sequence (DNA): TGTGCCAGCAGCTTCCCTACTAGCGCAGATACGCAGTATTTT.

In this sample, this clone turned up once. This rearrangement joins TRBV11-2 to TRBJ2-3; TRBD2 aligns across 9 bases. V lost 0 bases and J lost 2; bases outside the gene matches: 9. Germline CDR1 is SGHAT and CDR2 is FQNNGV. The CDR3 covers 18 residues. CDR3 region: CASSLEGASGTHTDTQYF. The CDR3 DNA reads as TGTGCCAGCAGCTTAGAGGGAGCTAGCGGGACACACACAGATACGCAGTATTTT.